This T cell receptor (beta chain) was sequenced in a study of T cells in Graves' hyperthyroidism and ophthalmopathy. Notes on the study in general: The model predicted ophthalmopathy a median 6.5 months before onset.

The germline V gene encodes CDR1 MNHEY and CDR2 SMNVEV (reference sequence). The CDR3 covers 14 residues. The V gene end was trimmed by 5 bases and the J gene end by 5 bases; junction bases not matched to a gene: 8. This clonotype was counted at least ten times. No antigen is known for it. RNA transcripts provided the source from which TCR beta CDR3 regions were amplified. The HTBI set primed first-round TCR CDR3 RT-PCR. A single record per CDR3 protein comes from TCRdb applying MiXCR to the multiplex PCR reads. This table has 110,000 to 150,000 distinct CDR3 sequences, 22% appearing once. Hyperthyroidism in the patients, aged 18 to 65, was newly diagnosed and under 2 months in duration.

The TCR sequence derives from a woman aged 50 to 65 with Graves' hyperthyroidism that later progressed to Graves' ophthalmopathy. Input material: blood. This chain joins TRBV27 and TRBJ2-7; 8 bases are shared with TRBD2. The CDR3 reads CASSQPGLVNEQYF. The CDR3 DNA is TGTGCCAGCAGTCAGCCGGGACTAGTAAACGAGCAGTACTTC.